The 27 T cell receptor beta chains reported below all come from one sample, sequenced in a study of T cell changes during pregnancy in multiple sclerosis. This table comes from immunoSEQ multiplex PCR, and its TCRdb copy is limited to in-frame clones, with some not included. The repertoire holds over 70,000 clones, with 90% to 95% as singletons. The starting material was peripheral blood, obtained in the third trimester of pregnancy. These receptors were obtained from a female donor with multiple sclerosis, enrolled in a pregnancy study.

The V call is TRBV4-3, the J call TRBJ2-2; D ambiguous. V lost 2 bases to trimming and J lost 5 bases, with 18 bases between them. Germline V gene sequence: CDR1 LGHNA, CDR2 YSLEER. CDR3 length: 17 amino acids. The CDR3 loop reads CASSQFSTQQATGELFF. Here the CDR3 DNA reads TGCGCCAGCAGCCAATTCTCGACACAACAAGCAACCGGGGAGCTGTTTTTT.

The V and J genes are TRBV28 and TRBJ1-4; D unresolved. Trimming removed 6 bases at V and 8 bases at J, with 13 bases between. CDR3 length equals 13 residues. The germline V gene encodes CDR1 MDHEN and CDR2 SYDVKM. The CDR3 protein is CASRPGVVEKLFF. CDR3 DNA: TGTGCCAGCAGGCCCGGGGTAGTCGAAAAACTGTTTTTT.

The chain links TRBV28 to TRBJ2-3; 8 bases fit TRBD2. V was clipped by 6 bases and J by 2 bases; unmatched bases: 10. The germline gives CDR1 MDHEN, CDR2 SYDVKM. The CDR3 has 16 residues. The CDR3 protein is CASRIAGTPVTDTQYF. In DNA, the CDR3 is TGTGCCAGCAGGATAGCGGGAACACCAGTCACAGATACGCAGTATTTT.

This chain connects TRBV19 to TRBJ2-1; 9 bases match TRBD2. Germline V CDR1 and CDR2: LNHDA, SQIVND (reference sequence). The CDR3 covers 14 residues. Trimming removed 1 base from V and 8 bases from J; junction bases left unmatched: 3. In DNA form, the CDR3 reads TGTGCCAGTAGTATAGGGATAGCGGGGGATGAGCAGTTCTTC. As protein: CASSIGIAGDEQFF.

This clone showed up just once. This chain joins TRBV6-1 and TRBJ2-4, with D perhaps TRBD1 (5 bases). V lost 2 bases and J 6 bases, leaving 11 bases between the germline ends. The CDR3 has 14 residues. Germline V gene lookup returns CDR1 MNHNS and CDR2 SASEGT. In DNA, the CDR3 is TGTGCCAGCAGTGAAAGAGGCAGGGCAAACATTCAGTACTTC. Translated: CASSERGRANIQYF.

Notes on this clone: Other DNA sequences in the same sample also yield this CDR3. The CDR3 region is CASSLAGKETQYF. In nucleotides, the CDR3 is TGCGCCAGCAGCTTGGCCGGGAAAGAGACCCAGTACTTC. This chain links TRBV5-1 with TRBJ2-5; TRBD2 might be the D (5 bases). Trimming pared 0 bases from V and 3 bases from J, leaving 6 bases between. This CDR3 region has 13 residues. Germline V gene data show CDR1 as SGHRS and CDR2 as YFSETQ. The complete variable domain, with remaining parts taken from reference TRBV5-1 and TRBJ2-5, reads KAGVTQTPRYLIKTRGQQVTLSCSPISGHRSVSWYQQTPGQGLQFLFEYFSETQRNKGNFPGRFSGRQFSNSRSEMNVSTLELGDSALYLCASSLAGKETQYFGPGTRLLVL.

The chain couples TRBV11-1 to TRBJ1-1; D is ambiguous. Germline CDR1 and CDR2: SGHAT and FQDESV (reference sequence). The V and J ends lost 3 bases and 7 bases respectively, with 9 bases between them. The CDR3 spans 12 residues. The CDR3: CASSFGHLEAFF. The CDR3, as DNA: TGTGCCAGCAGCTTTGGGCACCTTGAAGCTTTCTTT.

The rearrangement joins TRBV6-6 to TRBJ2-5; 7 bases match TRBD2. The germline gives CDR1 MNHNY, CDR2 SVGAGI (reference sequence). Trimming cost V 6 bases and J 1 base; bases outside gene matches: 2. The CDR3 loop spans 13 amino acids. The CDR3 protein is CASRGGFQETQYF. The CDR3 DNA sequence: TGTGCCAGCAGGGGGGGGTTCCAAGAGACCCAGTACTTC.

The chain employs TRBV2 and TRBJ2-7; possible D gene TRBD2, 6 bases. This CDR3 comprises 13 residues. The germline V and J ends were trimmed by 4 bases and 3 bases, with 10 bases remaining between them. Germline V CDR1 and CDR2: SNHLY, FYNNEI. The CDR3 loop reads CASSVGLYYEQYF. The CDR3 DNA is TGTGCCAGCAGTGTGGGACTTTACTACGAGCAGTACTTC. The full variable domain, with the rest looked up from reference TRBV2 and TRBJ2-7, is EPEVTQTPSHQVTQMGQEVILRCVPISNHLYFYWYRQILGQKVEFLVSFYNNEISEKSEIFDDQFSVERPDGSNFTLKIRSTKLEDSAMYFCASSVGLYYEQYFGPGTRLTVT.

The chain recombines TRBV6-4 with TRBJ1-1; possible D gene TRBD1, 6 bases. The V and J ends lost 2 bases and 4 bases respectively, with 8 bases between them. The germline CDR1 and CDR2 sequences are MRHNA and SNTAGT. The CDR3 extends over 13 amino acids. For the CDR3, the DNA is TGTGCCAGCAGTGACGGGGGGGCCACTGAAGCTTTCTTT. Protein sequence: CASSDGGATEAFF.

This chain's CDR3 is CASSQGGTGRDQPQHF. The CDR3 bases are TGCGCCAGCAGCCAAGGCGGGACAGGTAGGGATCAGCCCCAGCATTTT. The chain combines TRBV4-3 with TRBJ1-5; 8 nucleotides align to TRBD1. The CDR3 totals 16 residues. Germline values: CDR1 LGHNA, CDR2 YSLEER. V lost 1 base, J lost 5 bases, and 7 bases stayed unmatched.

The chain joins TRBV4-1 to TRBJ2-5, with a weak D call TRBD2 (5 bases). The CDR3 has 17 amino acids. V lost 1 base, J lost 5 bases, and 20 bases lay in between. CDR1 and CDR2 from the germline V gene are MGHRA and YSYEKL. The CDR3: CASSQGITTRAGETQYF. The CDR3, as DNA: TGCGCCAGCAGCCAAGGCATAACTACTAGGGCCGGGGAGACCCAGTACTTC.

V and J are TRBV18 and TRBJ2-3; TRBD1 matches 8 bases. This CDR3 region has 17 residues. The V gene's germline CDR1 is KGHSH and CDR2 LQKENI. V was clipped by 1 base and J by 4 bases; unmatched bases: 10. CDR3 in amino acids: CASSPLLVRGRADTQYF. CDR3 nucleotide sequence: TGTGCCAGCTCACCACTTCTGGTCAGGGGGCGCGCAGATACGCAGTATTTT.

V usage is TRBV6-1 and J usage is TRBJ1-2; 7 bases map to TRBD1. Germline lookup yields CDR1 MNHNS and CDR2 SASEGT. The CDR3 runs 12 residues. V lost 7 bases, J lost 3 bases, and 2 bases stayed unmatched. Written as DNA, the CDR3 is TGTGCCAGCAACAGGGGCCACTATGGCTACACCTTC. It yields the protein CASNRGHYGYTF.

DNA of the CDR3: TGTGCCAGCAGCTTAAGCCGGACTAGCGTGTTCGAGCAGTACTTC. Its protein is CASSLSRTSVFEQYF. The gene calls are TRBV11-2 and TRBJ2-7; 9 positions match TRBD2. J was trimmed by 6 bases and V by 2 bases; bases with no gene match: 8. The CDR3 has 15 residues. The V gene's germline CDR1 is SGHAT and CDR2 FQNNGV.

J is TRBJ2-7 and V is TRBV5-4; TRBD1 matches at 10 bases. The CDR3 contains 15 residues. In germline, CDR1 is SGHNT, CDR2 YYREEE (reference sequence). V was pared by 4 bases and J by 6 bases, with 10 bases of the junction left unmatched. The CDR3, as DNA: TGTGCCAGCAGCCACCCGACCGGGACAGGGGCCGAGCAGTACTTC. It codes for CASSHPTGTGAEQYF.

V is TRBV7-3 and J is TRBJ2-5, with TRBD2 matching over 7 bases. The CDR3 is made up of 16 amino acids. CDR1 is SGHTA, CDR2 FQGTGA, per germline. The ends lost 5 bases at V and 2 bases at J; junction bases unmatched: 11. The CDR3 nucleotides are TGTGCCAGCAGCCAAGCCCACCTGGGGGGGCAAGAGACCCAGTACTTC. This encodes CASSQAHLGGQETQYF. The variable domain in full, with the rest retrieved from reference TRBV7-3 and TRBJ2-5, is GAGVSQTPSNKVTEKGKYVELRCDPISGHTALYWYRQSLGQGPEFLIYFQGTGAADDSGLPNDRFFAVRPEGSVSTLKIQRTERGDSAVYLCASSQAHLGGQETQYFGPGTRLLVL.

The CDR3 nucleotides read TGTGCCACCGCCGACAGAGCCTACAATGAGCAGTTCTTC. As protein: CATADRAYNEQFF. The chain uses TRBV7-6 and TRBJ2-1, with a possible D match to TRBD1 (5 bases). Trimming cost V 10 bases and J 2 bases, with 12 bases left between them. Germline CDR1 is SGHVS and CDR2 is FNYEAQ. This CDR3 comprises 13 residues. The variable domain in full, completed from reference TRBV7-6 and TRBJ2-1, reads GAGVSQSPRYKVTKRGQDVALRCDPISGHVSLYWYRQALGQGPEFLTYFNYEAQQDKSGLPNDRFSAERPEGSISTLTIQRTEQRDSAMYRCATADRAYNEQFFGPGTRLTVL.

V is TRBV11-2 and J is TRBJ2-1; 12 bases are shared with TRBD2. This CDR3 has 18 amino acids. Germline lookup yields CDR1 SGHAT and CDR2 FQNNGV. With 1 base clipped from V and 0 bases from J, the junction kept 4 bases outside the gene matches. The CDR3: CASSLAPGLAGSYNEQFF. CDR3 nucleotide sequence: TGTGCCAGCAGCTTAGCTCCGGGACTAGCGGGCTCCTACAATGAGCAGTTCTTC. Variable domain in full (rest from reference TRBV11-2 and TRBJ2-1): EAGVAQSPRYKIIEKRQSVAFWCNPISGHATLYWYQQILGQGPKLLIQFQNNGVVDDSQLPKDRFSAERLKGVDSTLKIQPAKLEDSAVYLCASSLAPGLAGSYNEQFFGPGTRLTVL.

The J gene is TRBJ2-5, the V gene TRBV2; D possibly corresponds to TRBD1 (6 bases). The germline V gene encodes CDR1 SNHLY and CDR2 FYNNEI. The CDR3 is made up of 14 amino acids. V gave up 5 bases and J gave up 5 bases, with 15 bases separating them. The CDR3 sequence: CASSLSPRGETQYF. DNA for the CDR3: TGTGCCAGCAGTCTATCCCCTAGGGGGGAGACCCAGTACTTC.

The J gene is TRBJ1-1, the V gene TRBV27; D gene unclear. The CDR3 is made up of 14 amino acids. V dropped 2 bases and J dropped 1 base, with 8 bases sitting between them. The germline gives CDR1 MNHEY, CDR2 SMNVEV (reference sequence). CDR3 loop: CASSLLGQNTEAFF. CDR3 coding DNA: TGTGCCAGCAGTTTACTAGGCCAGAACACTGAAGCTTTCTTT.

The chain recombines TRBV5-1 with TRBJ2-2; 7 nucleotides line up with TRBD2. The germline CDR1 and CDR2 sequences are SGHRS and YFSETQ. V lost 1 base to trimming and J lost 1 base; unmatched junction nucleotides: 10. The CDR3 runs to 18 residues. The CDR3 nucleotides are TGCGCCAGCAGCTTGCAACTAGCGACCCGAGGGAACACCGGGGAGCTGTTTTTT. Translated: CASSLQLATRGNTGELFF. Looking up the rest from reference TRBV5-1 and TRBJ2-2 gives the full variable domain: KAGVTQTPRYLIKTRGQQVTLSCSPISGHRSVSWYQQTPGQGLQFLFEYFSETQRNKGNFPGRFSGRQFSNSRSEMNVSTLELGDSALYLCASSLQLATRGNTGELFFGEGSRLTVL.

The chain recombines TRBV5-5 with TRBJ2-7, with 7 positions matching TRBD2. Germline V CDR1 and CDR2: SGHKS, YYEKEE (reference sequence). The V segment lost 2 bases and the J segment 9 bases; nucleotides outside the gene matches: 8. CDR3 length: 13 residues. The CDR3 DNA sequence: TGTGCCAGCAGCTTAATGATGGCGGGAGCGCAGTACTTC. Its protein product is CASSLMMAGAQYF. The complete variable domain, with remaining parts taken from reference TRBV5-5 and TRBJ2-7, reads DAGVTQSPTHLIKTRGQQVTLRCSPISGHKSVSWYQQVLGQGPQFIFQYYEKEERGRGNFPDRFSARQFPNYSSELNVNALLLGDSALYLCASSLMMAGAQYFGPGTRLTVT.

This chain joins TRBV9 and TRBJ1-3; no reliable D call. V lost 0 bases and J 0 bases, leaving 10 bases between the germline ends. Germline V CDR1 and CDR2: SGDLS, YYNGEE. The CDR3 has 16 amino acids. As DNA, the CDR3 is TGTGCCAGCAGCGTAGATCCGGGGAGCTCTGGAAACACCATATATTTT. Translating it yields CASSVDPGSSGNTIYF.

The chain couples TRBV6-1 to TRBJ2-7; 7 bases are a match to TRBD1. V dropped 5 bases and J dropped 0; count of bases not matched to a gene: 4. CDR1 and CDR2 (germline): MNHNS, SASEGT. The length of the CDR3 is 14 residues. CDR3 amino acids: CASSRQGASYEQYF. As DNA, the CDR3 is TGTGCCAGCAGTAGACAGGGAGCCTCCTACGAGCAGTACTTC.

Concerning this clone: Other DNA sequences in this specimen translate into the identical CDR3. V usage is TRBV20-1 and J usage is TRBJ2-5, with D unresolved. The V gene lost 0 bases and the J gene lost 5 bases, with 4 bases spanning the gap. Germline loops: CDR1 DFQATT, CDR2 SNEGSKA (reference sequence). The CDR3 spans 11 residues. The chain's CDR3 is CSARDRETQYF. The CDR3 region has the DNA TGCAGTGCTAGAGATCGGGAGACCCAGTACTTC.

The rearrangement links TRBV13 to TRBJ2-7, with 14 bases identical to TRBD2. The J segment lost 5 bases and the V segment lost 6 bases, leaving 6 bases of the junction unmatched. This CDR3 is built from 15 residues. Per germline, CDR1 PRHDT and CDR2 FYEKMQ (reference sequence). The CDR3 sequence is CASRGSGLAGDEQYF. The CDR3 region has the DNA TGTGCCAGCAGAGGTTCGGGACTAGCGGGAGACGAGCAGTACTTC.